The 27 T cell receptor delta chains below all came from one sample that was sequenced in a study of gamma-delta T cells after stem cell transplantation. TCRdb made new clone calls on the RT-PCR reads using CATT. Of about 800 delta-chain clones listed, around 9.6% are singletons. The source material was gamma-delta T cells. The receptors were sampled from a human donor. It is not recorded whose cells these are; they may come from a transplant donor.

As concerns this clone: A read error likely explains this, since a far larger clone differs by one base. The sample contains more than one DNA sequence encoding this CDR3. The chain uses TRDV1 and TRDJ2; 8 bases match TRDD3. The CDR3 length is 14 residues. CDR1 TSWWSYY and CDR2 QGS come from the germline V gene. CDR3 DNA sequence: TGTGCTCTTGGCCGGGGGATAGGAGTAGCACAACTTTTCTTT. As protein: CALGRGIGVAQLFF.

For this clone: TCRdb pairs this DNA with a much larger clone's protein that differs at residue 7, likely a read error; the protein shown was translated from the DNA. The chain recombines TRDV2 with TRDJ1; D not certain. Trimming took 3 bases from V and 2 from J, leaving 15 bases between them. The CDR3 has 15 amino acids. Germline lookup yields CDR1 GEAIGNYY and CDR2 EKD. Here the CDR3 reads CACDSLAGSTDKLIF. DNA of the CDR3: TGTGCCTGTGACTCCCTAGCAGGGAGTACCGATAAACTCATCTTT.

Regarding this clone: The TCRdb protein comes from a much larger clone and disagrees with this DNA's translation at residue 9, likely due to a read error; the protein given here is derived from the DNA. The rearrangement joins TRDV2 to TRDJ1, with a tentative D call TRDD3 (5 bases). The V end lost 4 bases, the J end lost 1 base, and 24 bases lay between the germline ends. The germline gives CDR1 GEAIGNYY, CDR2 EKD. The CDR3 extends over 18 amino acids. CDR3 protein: CACEPMTNAGISTDKLIF. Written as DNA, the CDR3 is TGTGCCTGTGAGCCTATGACCAATGCAGGGATCAGCACCGATAAACTCATCTTT.

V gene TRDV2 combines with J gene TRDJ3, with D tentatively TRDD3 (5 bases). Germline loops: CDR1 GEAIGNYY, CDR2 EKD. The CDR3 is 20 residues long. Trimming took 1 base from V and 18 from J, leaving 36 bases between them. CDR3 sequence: CACDTVLGLPQSCDNRPMFF. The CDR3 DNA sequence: TGTGCCTGTGACACGGTCCTGGGTCTCCCTCAATCCTGTGACAACCGCCCGATGTTTTTC.

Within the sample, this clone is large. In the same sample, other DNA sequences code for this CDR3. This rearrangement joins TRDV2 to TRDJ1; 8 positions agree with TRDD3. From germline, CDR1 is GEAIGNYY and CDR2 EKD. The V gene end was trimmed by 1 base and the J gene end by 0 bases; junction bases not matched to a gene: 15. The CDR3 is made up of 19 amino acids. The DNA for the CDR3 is TGTGCCTGTGACACTCTACAACTACTGGGGGGCTCGTACACCGATAAACTCATCTTT. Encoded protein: CACDTLQLLGGSYTDKLIF.

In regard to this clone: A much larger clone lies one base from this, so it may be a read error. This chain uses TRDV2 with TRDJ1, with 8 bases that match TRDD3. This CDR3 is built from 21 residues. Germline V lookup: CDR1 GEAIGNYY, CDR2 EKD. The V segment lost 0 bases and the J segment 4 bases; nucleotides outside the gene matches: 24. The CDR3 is CACDTVPGGTPLYPGVDKLIF. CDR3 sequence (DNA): TGTGCCTGTGACACCGTGCCTGGGGGAACTCCCCTCTACCCGGGAGTCGATAAACTCATCTTT.

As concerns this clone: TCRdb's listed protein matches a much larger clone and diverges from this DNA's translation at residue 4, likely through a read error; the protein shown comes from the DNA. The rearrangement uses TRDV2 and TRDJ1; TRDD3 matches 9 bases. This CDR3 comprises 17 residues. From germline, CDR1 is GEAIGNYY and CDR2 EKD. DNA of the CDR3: TGTGCCTGTAACACCGCCGAGGGGGATACCTACACCGATAAACTCATCTTT. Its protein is CACNTAEGDTYTDKLIF.

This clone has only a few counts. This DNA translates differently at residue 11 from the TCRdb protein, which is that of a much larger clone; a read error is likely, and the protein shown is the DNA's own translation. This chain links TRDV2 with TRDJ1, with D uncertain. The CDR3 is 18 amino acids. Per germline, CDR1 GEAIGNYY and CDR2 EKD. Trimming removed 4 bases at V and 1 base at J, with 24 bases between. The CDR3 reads CACETRTNTGSSTDKLIF. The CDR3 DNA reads TGTGCCTGTGAGACTAGGACCAATACAGGGAGCAGCACCGATAAACTCATCTTT.

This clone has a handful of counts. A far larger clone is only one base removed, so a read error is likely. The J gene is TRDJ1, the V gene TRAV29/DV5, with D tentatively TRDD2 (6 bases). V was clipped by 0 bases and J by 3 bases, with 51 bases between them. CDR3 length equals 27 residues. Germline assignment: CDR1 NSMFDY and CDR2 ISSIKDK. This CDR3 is CAASEVGFYHLPPYSILEDIVSDKLIF. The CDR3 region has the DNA TGTGCAGCAAGCGAGGTTGGTTTCTATCACCTTCCACCATACTCGATACTGGAGGATATTGTATCCGATAAACTCATCTTT.

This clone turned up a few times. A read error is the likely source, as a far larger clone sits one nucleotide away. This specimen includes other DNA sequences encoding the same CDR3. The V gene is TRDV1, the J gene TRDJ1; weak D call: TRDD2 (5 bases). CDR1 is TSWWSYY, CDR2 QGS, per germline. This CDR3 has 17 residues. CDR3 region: CALSPPYSAPSTDKLIF. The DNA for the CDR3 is TGTGCTCTCTCCCCACCCTACTCCGCCCCTAGCACCGATAAACTCATATTT.

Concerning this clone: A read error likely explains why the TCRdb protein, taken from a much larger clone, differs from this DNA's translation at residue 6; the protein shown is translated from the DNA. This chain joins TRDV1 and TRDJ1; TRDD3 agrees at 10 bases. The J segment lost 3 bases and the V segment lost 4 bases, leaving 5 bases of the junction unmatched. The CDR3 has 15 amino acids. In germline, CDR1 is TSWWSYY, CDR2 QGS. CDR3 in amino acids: CALGGIGGYPDKLIF. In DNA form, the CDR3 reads TGTGCTCTTGGGGGGATTGGGGGATACCCCGATAAACTCATCTTT.

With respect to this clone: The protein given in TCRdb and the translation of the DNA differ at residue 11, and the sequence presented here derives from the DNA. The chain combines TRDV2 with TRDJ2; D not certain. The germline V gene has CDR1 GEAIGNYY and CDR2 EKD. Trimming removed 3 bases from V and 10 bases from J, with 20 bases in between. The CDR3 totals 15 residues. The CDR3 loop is CACDLAGSVAVQLFF. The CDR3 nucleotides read TGTGCCTGTGACCTCGCCGGTTCCGTGGCAGTACAACTCTTCTTT.

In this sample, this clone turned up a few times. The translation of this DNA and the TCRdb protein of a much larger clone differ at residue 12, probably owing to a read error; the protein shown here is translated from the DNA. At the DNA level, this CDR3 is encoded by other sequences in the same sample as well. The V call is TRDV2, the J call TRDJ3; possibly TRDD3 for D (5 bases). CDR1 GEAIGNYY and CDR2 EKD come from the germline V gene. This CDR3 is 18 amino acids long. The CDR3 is CACDTGGMYSWYTRQMFF. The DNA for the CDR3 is TGTGCCTGTGACACCGGAGGGATGTACTCCTGGTACACCCGACAGATGTTTTTC.

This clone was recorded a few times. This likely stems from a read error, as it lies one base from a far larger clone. CDR3 DNA sequence: TGTGCCTGTGAGCCTATGACCAATACAGGGACCAGCACCGATAAACTCATCTTT. Translation gives CACEPMTNTGTSTDKLIF. J is TRDJ1 and V is TRDV2, with D hard to call. This CDR3 is 18 amino acids long. Germline V lookup: CDR1 GEAIGNYY, CDR2 EKD. V dropped 4 bases and J dropped 1 base, with 24 bases sitting between them.

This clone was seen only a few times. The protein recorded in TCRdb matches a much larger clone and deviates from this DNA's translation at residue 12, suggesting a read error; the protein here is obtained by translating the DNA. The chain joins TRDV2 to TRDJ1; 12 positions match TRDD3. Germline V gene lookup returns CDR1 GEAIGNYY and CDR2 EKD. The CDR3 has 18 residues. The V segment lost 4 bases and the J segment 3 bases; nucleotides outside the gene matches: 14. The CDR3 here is CACDSLQTGGYTPDKLIF. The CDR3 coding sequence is TGTGCCTGTGATAGCCTTCAAACTGGGGGATACACTCCCGATAAACTCATCTTT.

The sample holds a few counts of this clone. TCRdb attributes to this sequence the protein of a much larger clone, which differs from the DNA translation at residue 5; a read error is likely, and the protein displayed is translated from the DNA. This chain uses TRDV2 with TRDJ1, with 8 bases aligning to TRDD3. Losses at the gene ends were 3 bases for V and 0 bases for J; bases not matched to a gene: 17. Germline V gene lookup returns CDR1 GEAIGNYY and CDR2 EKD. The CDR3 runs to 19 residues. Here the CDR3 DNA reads TGTGCCTGTGACGCTCTACAACTACTGGGGGGCTCGTACACCGATAAACTCATCTTT. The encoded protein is CACDALQLLGGSYTDKLIF.

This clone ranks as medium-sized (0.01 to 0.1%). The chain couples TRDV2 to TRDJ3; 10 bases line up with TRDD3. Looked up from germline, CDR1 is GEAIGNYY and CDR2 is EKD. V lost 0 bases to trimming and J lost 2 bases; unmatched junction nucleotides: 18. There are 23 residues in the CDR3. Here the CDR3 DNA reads TGTGCCTGTGACACCGTCCCTTCACGGGGGATACGGGCACCGACCTGGGACACCCGACAGATGTTTTTC. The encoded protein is CACDTVPSRGIRAPTWDTRQMFF.

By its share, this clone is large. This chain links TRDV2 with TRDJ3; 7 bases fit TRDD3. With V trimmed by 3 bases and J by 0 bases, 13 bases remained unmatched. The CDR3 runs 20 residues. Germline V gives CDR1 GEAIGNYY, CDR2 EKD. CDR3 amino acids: CACDPATGDVRSWDTRQMFF. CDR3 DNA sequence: TGTGCCTGTGACCCCGCCACTGGGGACGTCCGCTCCTGGGACACCCGACAGATGTTTTTC.

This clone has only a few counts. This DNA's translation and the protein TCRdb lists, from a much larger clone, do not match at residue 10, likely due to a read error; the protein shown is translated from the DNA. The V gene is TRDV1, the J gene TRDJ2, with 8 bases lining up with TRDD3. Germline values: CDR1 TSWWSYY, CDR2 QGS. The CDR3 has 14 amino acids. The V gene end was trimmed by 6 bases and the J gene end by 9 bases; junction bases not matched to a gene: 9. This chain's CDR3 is CALGRGIGVSQLFF. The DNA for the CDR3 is TGTGCTCTTGGCCGGGGGATAGGAGTATCACAACTCTTCTTT.

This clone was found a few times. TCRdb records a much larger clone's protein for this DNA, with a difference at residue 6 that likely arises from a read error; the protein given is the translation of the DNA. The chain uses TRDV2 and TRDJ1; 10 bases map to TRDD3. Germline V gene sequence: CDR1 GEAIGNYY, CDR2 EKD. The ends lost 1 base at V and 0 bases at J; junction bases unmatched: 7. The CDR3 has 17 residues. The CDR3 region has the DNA TGTGCCTGTGACACTATCGGGGGATACGCGGACACCGATAAACTCATCTTT. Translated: CACDTIGGYADTDKLIF.

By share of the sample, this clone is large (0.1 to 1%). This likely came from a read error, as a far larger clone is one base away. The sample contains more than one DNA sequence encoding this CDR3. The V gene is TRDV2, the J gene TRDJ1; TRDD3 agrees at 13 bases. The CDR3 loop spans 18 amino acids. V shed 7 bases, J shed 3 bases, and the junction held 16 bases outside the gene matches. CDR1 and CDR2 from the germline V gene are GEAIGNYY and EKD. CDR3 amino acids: CACDSLQTGGYAPDKLIF. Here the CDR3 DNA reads TGTGCCTGCGATAGCCTTCAAACTGGGGGATACGCTCCCGATAAACTCATCTTT.

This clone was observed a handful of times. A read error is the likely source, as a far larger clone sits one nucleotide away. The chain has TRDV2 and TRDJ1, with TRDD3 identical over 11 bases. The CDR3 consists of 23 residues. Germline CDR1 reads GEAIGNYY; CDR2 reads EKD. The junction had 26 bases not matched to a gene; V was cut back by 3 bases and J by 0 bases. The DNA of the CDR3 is TGTGCCTGTGACTTGTTACTGGGGGATAATGCCCCGAATACCGGGCATTACACCGATAAACTCATCTTT. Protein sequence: CACDLLLGDNAPNTGHYTDKLIF.

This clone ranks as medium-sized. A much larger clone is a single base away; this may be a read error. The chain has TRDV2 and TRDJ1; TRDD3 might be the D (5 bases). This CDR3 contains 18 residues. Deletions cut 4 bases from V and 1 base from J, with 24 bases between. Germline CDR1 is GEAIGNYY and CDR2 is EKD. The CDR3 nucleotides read TGTGCCTGTGAGCCTAGGACCAATACAGGGATCAGCACCGATAAACTCATCTTT. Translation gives CACEPRTNTGISTDKLIF.

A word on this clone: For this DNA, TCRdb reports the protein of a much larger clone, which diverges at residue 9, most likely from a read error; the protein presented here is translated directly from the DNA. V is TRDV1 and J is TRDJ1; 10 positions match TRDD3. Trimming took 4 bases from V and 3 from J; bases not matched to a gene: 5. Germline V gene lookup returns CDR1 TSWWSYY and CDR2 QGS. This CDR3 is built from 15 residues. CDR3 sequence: CALGGTGGCPDKLIF. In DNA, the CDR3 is TGTGCTCTTGGGGGGACTGGGGGATGCCCCGATAAACTCATCTTT.

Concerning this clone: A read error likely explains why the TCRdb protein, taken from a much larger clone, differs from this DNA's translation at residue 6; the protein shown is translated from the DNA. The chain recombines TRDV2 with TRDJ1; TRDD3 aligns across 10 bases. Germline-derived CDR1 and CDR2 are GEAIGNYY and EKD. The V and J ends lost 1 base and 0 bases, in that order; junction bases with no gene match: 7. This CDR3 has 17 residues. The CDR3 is CACDTDGGYADTDKLIF. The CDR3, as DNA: TGTGCCTGTGACACTGACGGGGGATACGCGGACACCGATAAACTCATCTTT.

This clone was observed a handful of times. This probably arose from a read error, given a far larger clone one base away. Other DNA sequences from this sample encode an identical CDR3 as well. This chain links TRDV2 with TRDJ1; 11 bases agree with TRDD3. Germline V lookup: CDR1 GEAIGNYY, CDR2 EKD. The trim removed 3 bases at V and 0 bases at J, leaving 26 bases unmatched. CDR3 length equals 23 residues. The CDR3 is CACDLLLGDNTPNTGHYTDKLIF. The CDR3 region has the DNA TGTGCCTGTGACCTGTTACTGGGGGATAATACCCCGAATACCGGGCATTACACCGATAAACTCATCTTT.

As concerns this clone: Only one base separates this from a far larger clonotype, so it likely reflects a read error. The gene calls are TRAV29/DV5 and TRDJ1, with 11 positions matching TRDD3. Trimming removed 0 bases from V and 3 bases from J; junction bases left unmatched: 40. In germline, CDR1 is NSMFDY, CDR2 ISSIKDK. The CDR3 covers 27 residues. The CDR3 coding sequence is TGTGCAGCAAGCGAGGTTAGTTTCTATCACCTTCCACCATACTCGATACTGGGGGATATTGTATCCGATAAACTCATCTTT. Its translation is CAASEVSFYHLPPYSILGDIVSDKLIF.